The clone carrying this T cell receptor (beta chain) has at least ten counts. The CDR3 runs to 14 residues. Trimming pared 4 bases from V and 1 base from J, leaving 10 bases between. Germline assignment: CDR1 SGHRS and CDR2 YFSETQ. Noted time point: newly diagnosed GD, antithyroid drugs for less than 3 months. Construction of the TCR library relied on RNA isolated from PBMCs. This sample was taken from a study of regulatory T cells in long-lasting Graves disease. Both iRepertoire HTBI primers and Arm-PCR of CDR3 regions were used to build the TCR beta libraries. MiXCR was run by TCRdb on the multiplex PCR reads, yielding one entry per CDR3 protein. The sample includes fewer than 650,000 distinct CDR3 sequences, around 17% of them seen just once. These data were also filed under a second study, of T cells in Graves' hyperthyroidism and ophthalmopathy. Per that paper: First-round RT-PCR targeting the TCR CDR3 was performed with the HTBI primer set. Blood samples included most of the expanded thyroid clonotypes exceeding 0.001.

This receptor was identified in a woman under 40 with Graves disease. This specimen consisted of peripheral blood mononuclear cells (PBMCs), obtained at new diagnosis, from a patient treated with antithyroid drugs. V usage is TRBV5-1 and J usage is TRBJ2-3; D gene ambiguous. The CDR3 nucleotides read TGCGCCAGCAGCAGGAACAGACGCACAGATACGCAGTATTTT. This sequence encodes CASSRNRRTDTQYF.